This T cell receptor (beta chain) was recorded in a study of cytomegalovirus exposure and HLA in healthy donors. The CDR3 contains 15 residues. The germline V gene has CDR1 MNHNS and CDR2 SASEGT. V lost 1 base and J lost 6; bases outside the gene matches: 9. Repertoires were generated with immunoSEQ multiplex PCR, while TCRdb's copy carries only in-frame clones and drops some. Of some 200,000 clones in the sample, around nine tenths were seen once. The chain recombines TRBV6-1 with TRBJ2-7; 7 bases are shared with TRBD1. Sequenced sample: PBMCs. This sequence originates from a young man in good health and CMV-seropositive. CDR3 sequence: CASSEGVDREGEQYF. The CDR3 nucleotides read TGTGCCAGCAGTGAAGGAGTAGACAGGGAAGGCGAGCAGTACTTC.